These 8 T cell receptor beta chains originate from one sample sequenced in a study of CD8+ T cells in alopecia areata. TCR sequencing used cDNA made by reverse transcription of extracted RNA. Profiling relied on immunoSEQ multiplex PCR, and the TCRdb table lists in-frame clones only, not all of them. The repertoire includes roughly 100,000 clones, 45% to 60% of them detected once, and around 10% sits in the top ten. Sequencing was done on a sample of CD4+ T cells sorted from blood. Every receptor here comes from a human donor in good health.

The rearrangement joins TRBV14 to TRBJ2-3, with D possibly TRBD2 on 6 matching bases. Germline-derived CDR1 and CDR2 are SGHDN and FVKESK. The length of the CDR3 is 15 residues. V lost 1 base to trimming and J lost 7 bases, with 15 bases between them. CDR3 bases: TGTGCCAGCAGCCAAGCACTAGCCCCCACGTATACGCAGTATTTT. Translating gives CASSQALAPTYTQYF.

This clone showed up just a few times. The chain couples TRBV15 to TRBJ2-4; D tentatively reads TRBD1 or TRBD2 (7 bases each). The CDR3 spans 17 residues. V lost 3 bases and J lost 0, with 15 bases in between. Germline V gene sequence: CDR1 LNHNV, CDR2 YYDKDF (reference sequence). The CDR3 DNA reads as TGTGCCACCAGCAGGGGGGGGGACAGCTTAGCCAAAAACATTCAGTACTTC. Its translation: CATSRGGDSLAKNIQYF.

The chain uses TRBV7-9 and TRBJ2-1; D is undetermined. CDR1 is SEHNR, CDR2 FQNEAQ, per germline (reference sequence). CDR3 length equals 13 residues. The V gene lost 1 base and the J gene lost 3 bases, with 4 bases spanning the gap. The chain's CDR3 is CASSLGLYNEQFF. CDR3 coding DNA: TGTGCCAGCAGCTTAGGTCTCTACAATGAGCAGTTCTTC.

The chain uses TRBV28 and TRBJ1-5; TRBD1 might be the D (5 bases). The germline V gene has CDR1 MDHEN and CDR2 SYDVKM. V lost 3 bases to trimming and J lost 1 base, with 10 bases between them. The CDR3 has 15 amino acids. CDR3 in DNA: TGTGCCAGCAGTTTTGGCGGGGCGAGCAATCAGCCCCAGCATTTT. Its protein product is CASSFGGASNQPQHF.

This chain joins TRBV5-1 and TRBJ2-2, with a weak D call TRBD1 (6 bases). V was cut by 5 bases and J by 4 bases, with 12 bases left in between. Germline V gene lookup returns CDR1 SGHRS and CDR2 YFSETQ. CDR3 size: 14 residues. The CDR3 reads CASRPGQITGELFF. CDR3 DNA: TGCGCCAGCAGACCCGGACAGATCACCGGGGAGCTGTTTTTT.

This chain joins TRBV7-8 and TRBJ1-6; D is undetermined. The CDR3 contains 14 residues. Germline V gene sequence: CDR1 SGHVS, CDR2 FQNEAQ. The V end was cut by 1 base, the J end by 15 bases, with 16 bases between. The CDR3 here is CASSLGPGGRGLHF. CDR3 bases: TGTGCCAGCAGCTTAGGTCCGGGTGGCCGTGGCCTCCACTTT.

This chain connects TRBV29-1 to TRBJ1-2, with 9 nucleotides matching TRBD1. V lost 6 bases and J lost 7; bases outside the gene matches: 6. This CDR3 is 12 amino acids long. Germline V CDR1 and CDR2: SQVTM, ANQGSEA. CDR3 loop: CSVVGQGSGYTF. CDR3 DNA: TGCAGCGTGGTAGGACAGGGGAGTGGCTACACCTTC.

The chain recombines TRBV7-9 with TRBJ1-1; D not certain. The V and J ends lost 8 bases and 1 base respectively, with 14 bases between them. The CDR3 has 14 amino acids. The germline V gene has CDR1 SEHNR and CDR2 FQNEAQ (reference sequence). DNA for the CDR3: TGTGCCAGCCGAAGAGCCCTAGGGAACACTGAAGCTTTCTTT. Its protein product is CASRRALGNTEAFF. The whole variable domain, filled in from reference TRBV7-9 and TRBJ1-1, reads DTGVSQNPRHKITKRGQNVTFRCDPISEHNRLYWYRQTLGQGPEFLTYFQNEAQLEKSRLLSDRFSAERPKGSFSTLEIQRTEQGDSAMYLCASRRALGNTEAFFGQGTRLTVV.